This T cell receptor (beta chain) was sequenced in a study of cytomegalovirus exposure and HLA in healthy donors. PCR involved 60 Vbeta and 13 Jbeta primers. Per the original data handling: Later analysis identified approximately 80 million unique TCR beta chains, 9 million to 13 million shared. Some clones are missing from TCRdb's copy, which holds only in-frame ones; the method was immunoSEQ multiplex PCR. For V, J and clone size, that table is used; D and trimming come from the DNA. The table shows roughly 130,000 clones, with over 70% occurring only once. There are 13 residues in the CDR3. CDR1 is LNHDA and CDR2 is SQIVND in the germline V gene (reference sequence). Trimming shortened V by 7 bases and J by 4 bases, and 13 bases separated the two germline ends.

Sequencing was carried out using PBMCs. This clonotype originated in a woman in her thirties or forties in good health and CMV-seronegative. The genes are TRBV19 and TRBJ1-2; no clear D. This CDR3 reads CASNFNSAYGYTF. As DNA, the CDR3 is TGTGCCAGTAACTTTAACAGTGCCTATGGCTACACCTTC.